This T cell receptor beta chain was documented in a study of early T cells in non-severe SARS-CoV-2 infection. Across the whole study: Sequencing of bulk RNA from unsorted whole blood was done, without chain pairing.

Concerning this clonotype itself: Its antigen is not identified.

The study's findings and limits: A preference for anti-spike CD8 responses marked VDJdb matching, which missed private and CD4 specificities.

Each single cDNA molecule received a unique molecular identifier. TCRdb processed the 5' RACE reads anew with MiXCR; each CDR3 protein has one entry. The data show around 39,000 distinct CDR3 sequences, 6% to 9.5% seen once. This CDR3 is 15 amino acids long. Germline V gene sequence: CDR1 SGHRS, CDR2 YFSETQ. V was trimmed by 4 bases and J by 4 bases, leaving 12 bases between them. This receptor was identified in an adult who was a healthcare worker with PCR-confirmed SARS-CoV-2 infection or an uninfected control (not recorded which). The chain carries TRBV5-1 and TRBJ2-6, with D uncertain. Source: whole blood, taken at baseline. As DNA, the CDR3 is TGCGCCAGCAGCCCGGATACCTGGGGGGCCAACGTCCTGACTTTC. This encodes CASSPDTWGANVLTF.